This TCR beta chain was identified in a study of CD8 T cells in Susac syndrome. Study-level results: The greatest CD8+ clonal expansion in Susac occurred in TEMRA cells and in active patients.

RNA totalling about 0.45 to 1 ug underwent reverse transcription with random hexamers. By means of immunoSEQ multiplex PCR, TCR beta CDR3 spanning 54 Vbeta and 13 Jbeta underwent amplification. TCRdb re-called the immunoSEQ multiplex PCR reads through MiXCR, storing one row per CDR3 protein. Altogether 100,000 to 150,000 distinct CDR3 sequences are present, around 94% being singletons, with the ten largest covering 0.2% to 0.25%. Trimming removed 4 bases from V and 6 bases from J, with 9 bases in between. CDR1 and CDR2 from the germline V gene are LNHDA and SQIVND (reference sequence). The CDR3 extends over 12 amino acids. Regarding this clonotype: Its cognate antigen is unknown.

V usage is TRBV19 and J usage is TRBJ1-2, with D perhaps TRBD1 (5 bases). The material sequenced was CD8+ T cells from PBMCs. This receptor was obtained from a human donor with Susac syndrome. CDR3 loop: CASSTGLNGYTF. For the CDR3, the DNA is TGTGCCAGTAGTACAGGGCTGAATGGCTACACCTTC.